This passage covers 19 T cell receptor beta chains from one sample sequenced in a study of blood T cell repertoires in COVID-19. Data came from immunoSEQ multiplex PCR; TCRdb stores just in-frame clones and leaves some out. The table records about 390,000 clones, around nine tenths of them present only once. Sequencing was carried out using PBMCs or T cells enriched from blood (not recorded which). These receptors were collected from a woman aged 50 to 60 who had recovered from COVID-19.

The V gene is TRBV29-1, the J gene TRBJ1-4, with 7 bases fitting TRBD1. The CDR3 runs 14 residues. V was pared by 4 bases and J by 7 bases, with 9 bases of the junction left unmatched. Germline V gene data show CDR1 as SQVTM and CDR2 as ANQGSEA. The DNA for the CDR3 is TGCAGCGTTGTCTTTGGGACAGACCCTGAAAAACTGTTTTTT. Translation gives CSVVFGTDPEKLFF.

The chain joins TRBV19 to TRBJ1-6, with a possible D match to TRBD1 (6 bases). The V gene's germline CDR1 is LNHDA and CDR2 SQIVND (reference sequence). Trimming removed 0 bases from V and 13 bases from J, with 13 bases in between. This CDR3 comprises 14 residues. Here the CDR3 DNA reads TGTGCCAGTAGTATAGATTCCGTCAGGGGTCCCCTCCACTTT. This translates into CASSIDSVRGPLHF. Variable domain in full (rest from reference TRBV19 and TRBJ1-6): DGGITQSPKYLFRKEGQNVTLSCEQNLNHDAMYWYRQDPGQGLRLIYYSQIVNDFQKGDIAEGYSVSREKKESFPLTVTSAQKNPTAFYLCASSIDSVRGPLHFGNGTRLTVT.

J is TRBJ2-2 and V is TRBV5-6, with a weak D call TRBD1 (5 bases). The CDR3 runs to 15 residues. Germline CDR1 reads SGHDT; CDR2 reads YYEEEE. The V end was cut by 4 bases, the J end by 4 bases, with 14 bases between. Written as DNA, the CDR3 is TGTGCCAGCAGCCAAAACAGGTGGGGCACCGGGGAGCTGTTTTTT. Protein: CASSQNRWGTGELFF.

This sequence joins TRBV5-1 and TRBJ1-2; D remains unclear. V gave up 4 bases and J gave up 2 bases, with 18 bases separating them. The CDR3 loop spans 16 amino acids. CDR1 and CDR2 (germline): SGHRS, YFSETQ. CDR3 sequence reads: CASSPYPDTGNYGYTF. The CDR3 DNA reads TGCGCCAGCAGCCCCTACCCTGACACGGGGAACTATGGCTACACCTTC.

The chain couples TRBV7-2 to TRBJ1-5; D possibly corresponds to TRBD1 (6 bases). The CDR3 consists of 16 residues. Looked up from germline, CDR1 is SGHTA and CDR2 is FQGNSA. The V and J ends lost 5 bases and 6 bases respectively, with 20 bases between them. Here the CDR3 DNA reads TGTGCCAGCAGCCCCCAGGACAGCCTGGCCGGTCAGCCCCAGCATTTT. Translated: CASSPQDSLAGQPQHF.

V and J are TRBV28 and TRBJ1-5; D is uncertain. Germline V CDR1 and CDR2: MDHEN, SYDVKM. This CDR3 region has 15 residues. Trimming took off 2 bases at V and 1 base at J, with 9 bases between the two ends. CDR3 amino acids: CASSLPGSSNQPQHF. The CDR3 DNA is TGTGCCAGCAGTTTACCAGGTTCCAGCAATCAGCCCCAGCATTTT.

The chain carries TRBV28 and TRBJ1-2; D is unresolved. The germline CDR1 and CDR2 sequences are MDHEN and SYDVKM. With 8 bases removed from V and 4 bases from J, the gap between germline ends came to 11 bases. This CDR3 comprises 12 residues. The CDR3 bases are TGTGCCAGCCTCCGGCGCGGCTATGGCTACACCTTC. The encoded protein is CASLRRGYGYTF.

In this sample, this clone turned up once. V is TRBV28 and J is TRBJ1-1; D is uncertain. Germline V gene data show CDR1 as MDHEN and CDR2 as SYDVKM. The CDR3 covers 13 residues. Trimming stripped 2 bases from V and 5 bases from J, with 9 bases between. The CDR3 nucleotides are TGTGCCAGCAGTTTACCGGGTAGGACTGAAGCTTTCTTT. It translates to CASSLPGRTEAFF.

The chain has TRBV9 and TRBJ1-1; a weak D match, TRBD1 (5 bases). This CDR3 comprises 15 residues. The V gene's germline CDR1 is SGDLS and CDR2 YYNGEE. The V gene lost 6 bases and the J gene lost 5 bases, with 20 bases spanning the gap. The DNA of the CDR3 is TGTGCCAGCACCCGAGGGGAGGGGATGAGGACTGAAGCTTTCTTT. Amino acids: CASTRGEGMRTEAFF.

This clone was seen once. The chain combines TRBV6-5 with TRBJ2-7; D may be TRBD2 (6 bases). V lost 7 bases to trimming and J lost 1 base, with 14 bases between them. CDR1 and CDR2 from the germline V gene are MNHEY and SVGAGI. The CDR3 is made up of 14 amino acids. DNA for the CDR3: TGTGCCAGCACCCCCTTTAGCGGTTCCTACGAGCAGTACTTC. This codes for CASTPFSGSYEQYF.

The J gene is TRBJ2-2, the V gene TRBV5-1; weak D call: TRBD2 (5 bases). V lost 7 bases and J 6 bases, leaving 13 bases between the germline ends. CDR3 length equals 13 residues. CDR1 and CDR2 (germline): SGHRS, YFSETQ. Here the CDR3 DNA reads TGCGCCAGCGGGAGAAGGTCTCCCGGGGAGCTGTTTTTT. Amino acids: CASGRRSPGELFF.

The sample holds one count of this clone. The chain recombines TRBV30 with TRBJ1-3; a weak D match, TRBD1 (5 bases). V was trimmed by 0 bases and J by 4 bases, leaving 13 bases between them. CDR1 and CDR2 (germline): GTSNPN, SVGIG (reference sequence). This CDR3 region has 15 residues. CDR3 sequence reads: CAWSVLSGFGNTIYF. In DNA, the CDR3 is TGTGCCTGGAGTGTACTTTCAGGGTTCGGAAACACCATATATTTT.

V usage is TRBV7-8 and J usage is TRBJ2-1; TRBD1 aligns across 7 bases. CDR1 is SGHVS, CDR2 FQNEAQ, per germline. This CDR3 is built from 17 residues. J lost 9 bases, V lost 4 bases, and 18 bases had no gene match. The CDR3 nucleotides are TGTGCCAGCAGCTCAGACCGGGTGGCAGGGGGTAAGAGTGAGCAGTTCTTC. This codes for CASSSDRVAGGKSEQFF.

This chain connects TRBV7-3 to TRBJ2-2, with D perhaps matching TRBD1 (5 bases). In germline, CDR1 is SGHTA, CDR2 FQGTGA. Trimming removed 7 bases at V and 0 bases at J, with 6 bases between. This CDR3 region has 13 residues. In nucleotides, the CDR3 is TGTGCCAGCAAGGGGCCGAACACCGGGGAGCTGTTTTTT. Encoded protein: CASKGPNTGELFF. The full variable domain, its missing parts supplied by reference TRBV7-3 and TRBJ2-2, is GAGVSQTPSNKVTEKGKYVELRCDPISGHTALYWYRQSLGQGPEFLIYFQGTGAADDSGLPNDRFFAVRPEGSVSTLKIQRTERGDSAVYLCASKGPNTGELFFGEGSRLTVL.

V is TRBV5-1 and J is TRBJ1-4, with 7 nucleotides matching TRBD1. In germline, CDR1 is SGHRS, CDR2 YFSETQ. The ends lost 0 bases at V and 5 bases at J; junction bases unmatched: 4. The CDR3 sequence is 15 residues long. The CDR3 bases are TGCGCCAGCAGCTTGGATTACAGGGGCAATGAAAAACTGTTTTTT. This sequence encodes CASSLDYRGNEKLFF.

V gene TRBV2 combines with J gene TRBJ1-2; 7 bases are a match to TRBD1. The CDR3 extends over 13 amino acids. CDR1 is SNHLY, CDR2 FYNNEI, per germline. V lost 6 bases and J lost 7; bases outside the gene matches: 8. The CDR3 loop reads CASREQGPSGYTF. In DNA, the CDR3 is TGTGCCAGCAGAGAACAGGGGCCGTCTGGCTACACCTTC. Looking up the rest from reference TRBV2 and TRBJ1-2 gives the full variable domain: EPEVTQTPSHQVTQMGQEVILRCVPISNHLYFYWYRQILGQKVEFLVSFYNNEISEKSEIFDDQFSVERPDGSNFTLKIRSTKLEDSAMYFCASREQGPSGYTFGSGTRLTVV.

The chain employs TRBV5-6 and TRBJ2-3; TRBD1 might be the D (6 bases). Trimming pared 2 bases from V and 6 bases from J, leaving 10 bases between. The germline V gene has CDR1 SGHDT and CDR2 YYEEEE. The length of the CDR3 is 13 residues. The CDR3 is CASSFPQGDTQYF. The DNA of the CDR3 is TGTGCCAGCAGCTTCCCTCAGGGGGATACGCAGTATTTT.

The gene calls are TRBV10-2 and TRBJ1-2, with 10 positions matching TRBD1. V shed 3 bases, J shed 8 bases, and the junction held 9 bases outside the gene matches. The CDR3 sequence is 15 residues long. The germline V gene encodes CDR1 WSHSY and CDR2 SAAADI. For the CDR3, the DNA is TGCGCCAGCAGTGAAGGGACAGGGGCCCGCTACGGCTACACCTTC. Protein sequence: CASSEGTGARYGYTF.

V usage is TRBV7-2 and J usage is TRBJ2-5, with 11 bases matching TRBD2. This CDR3 spans 18 amino acids. The germline CDR1 and CDR2 sequences are SGHTA and FQGNSA. J was trimmed by 4 bases and V by 4 bases; bases with no gene match: 14. For the CDR3, the DNA is TGTGCCAGCAGCTCGTATCGGCTAGCGGGGGGTGAGGGAGAGACCCAGTACTTC. It is translated as CASSSYRLAGGEGETQYF.